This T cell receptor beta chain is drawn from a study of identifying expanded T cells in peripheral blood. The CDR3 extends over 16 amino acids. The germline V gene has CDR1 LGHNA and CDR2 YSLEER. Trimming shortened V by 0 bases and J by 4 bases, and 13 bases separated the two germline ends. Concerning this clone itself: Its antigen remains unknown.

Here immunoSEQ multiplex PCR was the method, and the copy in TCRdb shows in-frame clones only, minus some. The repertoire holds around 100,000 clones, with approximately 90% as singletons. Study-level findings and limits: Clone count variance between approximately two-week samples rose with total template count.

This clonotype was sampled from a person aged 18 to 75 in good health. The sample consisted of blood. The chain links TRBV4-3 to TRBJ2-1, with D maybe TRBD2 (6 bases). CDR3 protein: CASSQDKRVFYNEQFF. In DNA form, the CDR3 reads TGCGCCAGCAGCCAAGATAAGCGGGTATTTTACAATGAGCAGTTCTTC.